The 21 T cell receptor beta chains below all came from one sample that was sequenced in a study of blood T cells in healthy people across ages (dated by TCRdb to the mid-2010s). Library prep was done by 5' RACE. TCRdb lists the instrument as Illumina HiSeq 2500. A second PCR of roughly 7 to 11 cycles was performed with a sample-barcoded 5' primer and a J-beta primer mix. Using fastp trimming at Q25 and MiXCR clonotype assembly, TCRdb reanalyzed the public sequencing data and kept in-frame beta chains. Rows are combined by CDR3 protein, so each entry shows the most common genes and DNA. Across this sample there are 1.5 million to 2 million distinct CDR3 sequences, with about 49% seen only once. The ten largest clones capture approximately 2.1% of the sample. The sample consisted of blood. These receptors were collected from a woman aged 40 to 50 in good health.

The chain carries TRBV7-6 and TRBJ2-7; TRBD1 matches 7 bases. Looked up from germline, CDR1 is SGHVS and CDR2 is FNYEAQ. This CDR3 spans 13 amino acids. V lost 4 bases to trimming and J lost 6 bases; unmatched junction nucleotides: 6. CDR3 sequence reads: CASSWTRDSEQYF. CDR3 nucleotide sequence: TGTGCCAGCAGCTGGACCCGGGACAGCGAGCAGTACTTC.

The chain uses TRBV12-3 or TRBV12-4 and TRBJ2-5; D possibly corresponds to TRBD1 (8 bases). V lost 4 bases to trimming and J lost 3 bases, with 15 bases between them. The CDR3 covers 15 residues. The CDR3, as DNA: TGTGCCAGCAGTTGGCACAGGGGGGGAGAAGAGACCCAGTACTTC. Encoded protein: CASSWHRGGEETQYF.

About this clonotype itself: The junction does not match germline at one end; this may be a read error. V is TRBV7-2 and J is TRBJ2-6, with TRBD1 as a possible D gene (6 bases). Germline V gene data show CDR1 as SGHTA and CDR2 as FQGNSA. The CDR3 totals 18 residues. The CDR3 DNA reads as TGTGCCAGCAGCTTAGGGGGTGGGGGCAGCTCTGGGACCAACGTCCTGACTTTC. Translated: CASSLGGGGSSGTNVLTF.

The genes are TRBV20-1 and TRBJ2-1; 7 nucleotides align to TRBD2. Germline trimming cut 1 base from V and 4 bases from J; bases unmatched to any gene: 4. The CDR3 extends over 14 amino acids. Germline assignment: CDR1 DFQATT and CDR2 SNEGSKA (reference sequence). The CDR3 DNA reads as TGCAGTGCTAGAGGCCGGGGGGAATACAATGAGCAGTTCTTC. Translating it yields CSARGRGEYNEQFF.

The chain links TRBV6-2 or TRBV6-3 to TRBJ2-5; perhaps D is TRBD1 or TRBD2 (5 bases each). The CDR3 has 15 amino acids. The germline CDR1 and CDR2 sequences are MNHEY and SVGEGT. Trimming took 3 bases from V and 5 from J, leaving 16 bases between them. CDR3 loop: CASSYWGPGAETQYF. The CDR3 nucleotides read TGTGCCAGCAGTTATTGGGGACCAGGCGCCGAGACCCAGTACTTC.

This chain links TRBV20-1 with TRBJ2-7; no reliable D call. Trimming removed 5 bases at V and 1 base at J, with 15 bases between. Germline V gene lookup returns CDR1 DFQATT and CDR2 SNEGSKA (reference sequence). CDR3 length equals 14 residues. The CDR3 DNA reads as TGCAGTGCTGCCCCCCAGGACCCTTCCTACGAGCAGTACTTC. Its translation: CSAAPQDPSYEQYF.

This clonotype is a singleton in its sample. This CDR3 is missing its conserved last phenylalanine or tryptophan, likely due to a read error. CDR3 in amino acids: CASTLGQSCNEQFL. The DNA for the CDR3 is TGTGCCAGCACCCTCGGCCAGTCCTGCAATGAGCAGTTCTTA. This chain uses TRBV7-2 with TRBJ2-1; no reliable D call. The germline V gene encodes CDR1 SGHTA and CDR2 FQGNSA. This CDR3 is 14 amino acids long.

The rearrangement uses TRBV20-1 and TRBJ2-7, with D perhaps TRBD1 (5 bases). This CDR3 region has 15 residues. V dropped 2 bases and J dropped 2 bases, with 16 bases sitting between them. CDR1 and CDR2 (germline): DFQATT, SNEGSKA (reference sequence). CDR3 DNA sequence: TGCAGTGCTAGAACGGGTTCTGCAGGGCCCTACGAGCAGTACTTC. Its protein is CSARTGSAGPYEQYF.

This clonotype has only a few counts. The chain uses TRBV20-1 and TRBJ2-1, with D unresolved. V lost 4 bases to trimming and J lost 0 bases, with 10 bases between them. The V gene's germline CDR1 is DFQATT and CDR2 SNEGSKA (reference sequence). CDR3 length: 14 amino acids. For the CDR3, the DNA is TGCAGTGCTATCCCGGTGAGCTCCTACAATGAGCAGTTCTTC. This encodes CSAIPVSSYNEQFF.

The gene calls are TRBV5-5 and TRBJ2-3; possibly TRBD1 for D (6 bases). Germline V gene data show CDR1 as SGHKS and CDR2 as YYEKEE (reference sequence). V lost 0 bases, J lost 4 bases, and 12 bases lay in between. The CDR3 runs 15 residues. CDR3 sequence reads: CASSLGTRGPDTQYF. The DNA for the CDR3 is TGTGCCAGCAGCTTGGGGACCAGGGGCCCAGATACGCAGTATTTT. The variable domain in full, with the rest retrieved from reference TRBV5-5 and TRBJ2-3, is DAGVTQSPTHLIKTRGQQVTLRCSPISGHKSVSWYQQVLGQGPQFIFQYYEKEERGRGNFPDRFSARQFPNYSSELNVNALLLGDSALYLCASSLGTRGPDTQYFGPGTRLTVL.

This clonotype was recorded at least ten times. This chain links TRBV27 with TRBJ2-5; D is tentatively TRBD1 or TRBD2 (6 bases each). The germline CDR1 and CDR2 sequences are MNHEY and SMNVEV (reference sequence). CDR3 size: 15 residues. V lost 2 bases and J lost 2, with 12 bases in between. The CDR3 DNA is TGTGCCAGCAGTTTAGGAGGGACACAACAAGAGACCCAGTACTTC. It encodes CASSLGGTQQETQYF.

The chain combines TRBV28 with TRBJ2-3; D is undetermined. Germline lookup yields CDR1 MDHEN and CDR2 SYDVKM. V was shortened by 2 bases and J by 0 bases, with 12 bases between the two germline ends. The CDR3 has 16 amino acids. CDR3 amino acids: CASSLISQVSTDTQYF. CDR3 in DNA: TGTGCCAGCAGTTTAATTAGCCAAGTTAGCACAGATACGCAGTATTTT.

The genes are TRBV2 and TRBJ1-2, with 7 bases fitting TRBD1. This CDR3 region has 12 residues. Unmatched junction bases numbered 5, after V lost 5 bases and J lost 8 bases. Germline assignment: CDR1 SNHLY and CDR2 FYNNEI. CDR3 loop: CASSSTGTGYTF. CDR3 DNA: TGTGCCAGCAGTTCGACAGGGACCGGCTACACCTTC.

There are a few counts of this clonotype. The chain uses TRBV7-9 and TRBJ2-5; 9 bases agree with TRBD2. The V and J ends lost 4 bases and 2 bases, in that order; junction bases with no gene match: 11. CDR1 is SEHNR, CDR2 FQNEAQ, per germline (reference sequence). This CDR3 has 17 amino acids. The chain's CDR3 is CASSSPWAGGDQETQYF. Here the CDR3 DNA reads TGTGCCAGCAGCTCTCCCTGGGCGGGGGGGGATCAAGAGACCCAGTACTTC.

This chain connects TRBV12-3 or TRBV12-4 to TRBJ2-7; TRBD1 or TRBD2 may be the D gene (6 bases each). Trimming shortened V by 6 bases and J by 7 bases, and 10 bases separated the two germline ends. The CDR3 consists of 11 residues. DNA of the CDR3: TGTGCCAGCAGGCGGAGGGGGGAGCAGTACTTC. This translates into CASRRRGEQYF.

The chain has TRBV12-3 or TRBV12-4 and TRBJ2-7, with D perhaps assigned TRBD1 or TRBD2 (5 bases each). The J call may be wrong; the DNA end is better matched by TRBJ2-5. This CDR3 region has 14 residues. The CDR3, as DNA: TGTGCCAGCAGTTTCGGGGCTAAGCGGGAGACCCAGTACTTC. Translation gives CASSFGAKRETQYF.

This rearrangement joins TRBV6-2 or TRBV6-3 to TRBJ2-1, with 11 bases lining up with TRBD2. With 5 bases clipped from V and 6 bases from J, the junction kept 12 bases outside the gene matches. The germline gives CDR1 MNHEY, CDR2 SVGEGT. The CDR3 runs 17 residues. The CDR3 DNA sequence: TGTGCCAGCAGTCCTCGGGTAGTAGCGGGGGGGCTCAATGAGCAGTTCTTC. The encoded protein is CASSPRVVAGGLNEQFF.

The CDR3: CSARSNMNTEAFF. CDR3 DNA sequence: TGCAGTGCTAGATCCAATATGAACACTGAAGCTTTCTTT. This chain joins TRBV20-1 and TRBJ1-1; unclear D gene. Germline-derived CDR1 and CDR2 are DFQATT and SNEGSKA (reference sequence). This CDR3 contains 13 residues. The V gene lost 2 bases and the J gene lost 0 bases, with 7 bases spanning the gap.

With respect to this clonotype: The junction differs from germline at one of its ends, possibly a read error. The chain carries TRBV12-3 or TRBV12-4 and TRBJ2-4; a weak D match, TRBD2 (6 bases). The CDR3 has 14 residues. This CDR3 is CASGFRLAQNIQYF. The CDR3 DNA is TGTGCCAGCGGTTTTCGGCTAGCGCAAAACATTCAGTACTTC.

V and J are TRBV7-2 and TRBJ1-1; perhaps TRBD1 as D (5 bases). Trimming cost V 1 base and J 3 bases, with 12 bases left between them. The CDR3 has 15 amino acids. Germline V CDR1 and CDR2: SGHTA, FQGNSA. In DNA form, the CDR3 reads TGTGCCAGCAGCTTAGTGGGGCGGGATGACACTGAAGCTTTCTTT. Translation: CASSLVGRDDTEAFF. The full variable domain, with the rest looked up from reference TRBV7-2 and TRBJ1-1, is GAGVSQSPSNKVTEKGKDVELRCDPISGHTALYWYRQSLGQGLEFLIYFQGNSAPDKSGLPSDRFSAERTGGSVSTLTIQRTQQEDSAVYLCASSLVGRDDTEAFFGQGTRLTVV.

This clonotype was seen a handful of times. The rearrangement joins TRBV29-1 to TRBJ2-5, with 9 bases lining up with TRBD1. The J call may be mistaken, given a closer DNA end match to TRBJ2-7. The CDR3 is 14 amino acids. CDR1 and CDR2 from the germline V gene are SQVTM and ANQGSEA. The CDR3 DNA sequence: TGCAGCGCCAAACCGGGACAGGGTATCTACGAGCAGTACTTC. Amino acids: CSAKPGQGIYEQYF.